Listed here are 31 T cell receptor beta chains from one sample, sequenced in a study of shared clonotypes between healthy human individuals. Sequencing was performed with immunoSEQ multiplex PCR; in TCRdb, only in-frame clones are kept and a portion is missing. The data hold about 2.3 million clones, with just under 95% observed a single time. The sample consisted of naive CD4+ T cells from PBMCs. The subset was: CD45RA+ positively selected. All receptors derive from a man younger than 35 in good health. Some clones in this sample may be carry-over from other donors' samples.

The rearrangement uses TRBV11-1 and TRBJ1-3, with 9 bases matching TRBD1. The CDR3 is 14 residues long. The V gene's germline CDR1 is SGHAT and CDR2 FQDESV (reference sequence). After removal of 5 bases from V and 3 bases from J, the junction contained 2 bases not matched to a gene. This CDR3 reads CASSRDRDGNTIYF. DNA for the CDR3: TGTGCCAGCAGCCGGGACAGGGATGGAAACACCATATATTTT.

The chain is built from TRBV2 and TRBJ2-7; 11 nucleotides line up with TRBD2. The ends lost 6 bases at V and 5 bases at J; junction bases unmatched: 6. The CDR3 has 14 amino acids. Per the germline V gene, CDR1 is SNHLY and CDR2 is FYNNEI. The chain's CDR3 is CASRETSGMDEQYF. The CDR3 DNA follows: TGTGCCAGCAGAGAGACTAGCGGGATGGACGAGCAGTACTTC.

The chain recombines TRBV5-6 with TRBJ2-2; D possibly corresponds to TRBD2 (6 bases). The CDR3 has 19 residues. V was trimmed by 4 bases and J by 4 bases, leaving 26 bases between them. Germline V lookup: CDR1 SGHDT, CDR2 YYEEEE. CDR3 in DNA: TGTGCCAGCAGCCCCCCGGGGACTGGGGGTTGGGGCGGCACCGGGGAGCTGTTTTTT. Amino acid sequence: CASSPPGTGGWGGTGELFF.

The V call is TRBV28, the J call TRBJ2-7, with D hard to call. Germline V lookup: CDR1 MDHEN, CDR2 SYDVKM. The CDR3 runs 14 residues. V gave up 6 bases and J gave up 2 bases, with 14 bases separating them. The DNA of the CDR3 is TGTGCCAGCAGACCAACCGTTGTCACCTACGAGCAGTACTTC. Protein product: CASRPTVVTYEQYF.

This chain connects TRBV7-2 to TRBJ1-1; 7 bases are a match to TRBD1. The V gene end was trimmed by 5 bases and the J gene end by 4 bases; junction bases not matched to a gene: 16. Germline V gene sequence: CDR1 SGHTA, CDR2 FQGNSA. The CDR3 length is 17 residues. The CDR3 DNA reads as TGTGCCAGCAGCCCCTTCCTCCCGACAGGGCGGTCCACTGAAGCTTTCTTT. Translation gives CASSPFLPTGRSTEAFF.

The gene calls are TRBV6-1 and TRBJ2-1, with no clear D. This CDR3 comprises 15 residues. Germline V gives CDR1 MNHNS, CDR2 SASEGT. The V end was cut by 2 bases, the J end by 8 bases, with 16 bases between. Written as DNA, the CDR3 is TGTGCCAGCAGTGAATTGCGTGGATCCCGCGATGAGCAGTTCTTC. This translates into CASSELRGSRDEQFF.

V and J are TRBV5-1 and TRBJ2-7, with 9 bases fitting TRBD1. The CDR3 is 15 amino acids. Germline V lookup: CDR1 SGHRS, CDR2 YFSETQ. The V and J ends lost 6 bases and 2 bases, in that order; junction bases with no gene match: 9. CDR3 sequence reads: CASTTGTGNPYEQYF. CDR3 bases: TGCGCCAGCACCACCGGGACAGGGAACCCCTACGAGCAGTACTTC.

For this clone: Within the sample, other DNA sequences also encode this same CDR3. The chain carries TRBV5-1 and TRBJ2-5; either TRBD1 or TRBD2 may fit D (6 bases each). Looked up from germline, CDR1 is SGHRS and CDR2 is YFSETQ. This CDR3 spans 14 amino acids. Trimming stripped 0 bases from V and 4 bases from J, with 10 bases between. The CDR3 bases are TGCGCCAGCAGCTTGGTGGGGGGCTCAGAGACCCAGTACTTC. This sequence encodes CASSLVGGSETQYF.

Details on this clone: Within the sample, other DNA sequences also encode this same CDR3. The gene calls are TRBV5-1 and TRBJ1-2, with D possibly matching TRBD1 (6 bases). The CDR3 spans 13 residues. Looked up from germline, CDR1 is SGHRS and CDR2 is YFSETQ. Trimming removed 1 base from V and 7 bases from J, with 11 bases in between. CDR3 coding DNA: TGCGCCAGCAGCTTGAGTGGGGGCGGTGGCTACACCTTC. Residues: CASSLSGGGGYTF. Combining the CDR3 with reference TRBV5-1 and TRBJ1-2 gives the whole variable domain KAGVTQTPRYLIKTRGQQVTLSCSPISGHRSVSWYQQTPGQGLQFLFEYFSETQRNKGNFPGRFSGRQFSNSRSEMNVSTLELGDSALYLCASSLSGGGGYTFGSGTRLTVV.

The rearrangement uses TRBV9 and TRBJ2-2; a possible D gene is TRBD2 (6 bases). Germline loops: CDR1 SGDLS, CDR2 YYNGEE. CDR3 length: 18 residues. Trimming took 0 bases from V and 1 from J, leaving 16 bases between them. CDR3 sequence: CASSVGSSGNLNTGELFF. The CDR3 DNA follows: TGTGCCAGCAGCGTAGGCAGTAGCGGAAACTTGAACACCGGGGAGCTGTTTTTT. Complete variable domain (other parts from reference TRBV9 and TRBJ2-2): DSGVTQTPKHLITATGQRVTLRCSPRSGDLSVYWYQQSLDQGLQFLIQYYNGEERAKGNILERFSAQQFPDLHSELNLSSLELGDSALYFCASSVGSSGNLNTGELFFGEGSRLTVL.

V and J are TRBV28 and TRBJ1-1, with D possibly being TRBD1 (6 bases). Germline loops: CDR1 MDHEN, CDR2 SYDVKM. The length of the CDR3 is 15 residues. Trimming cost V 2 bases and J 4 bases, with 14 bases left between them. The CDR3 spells CASSLIRGTGTEAFF. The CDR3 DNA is TGTGCCAGCAGTTTAATCAGGGGCACGGGCACTGAAGCTTTCTTT.

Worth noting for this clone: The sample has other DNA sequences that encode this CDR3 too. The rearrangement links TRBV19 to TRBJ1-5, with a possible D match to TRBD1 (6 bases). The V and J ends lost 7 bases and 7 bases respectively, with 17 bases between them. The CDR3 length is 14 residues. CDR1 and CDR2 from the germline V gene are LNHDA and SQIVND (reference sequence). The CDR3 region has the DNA TGTGCCAGTAATTACGGGGGGGCAGGGCAGCCCCAGCATTTT. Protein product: CASNYGGAGQPQHF.

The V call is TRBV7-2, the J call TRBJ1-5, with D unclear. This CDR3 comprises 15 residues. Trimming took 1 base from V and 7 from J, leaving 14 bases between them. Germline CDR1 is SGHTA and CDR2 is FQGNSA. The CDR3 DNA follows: TGTGCCAGCAGCTTAGGCACTAGGGTGGACCAGCCCCAGCATTTT. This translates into CASSLGTRVDQPQHF.

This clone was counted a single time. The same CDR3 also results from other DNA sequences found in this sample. DNA for the CDR3: TGTGCCAGCAGCGTAACCAGCGGGAGTTACGAGCAGTACTTC. It encodes CASSVTSGSYEQYF. This rearrangement joins TRBV9 to TRBJ2-7, with TRBD2 matching 8 bases. The CDR3 length is 14 residues. V shed 1 base and J 4 bases; nucleotides not matched to a gene: 4. CDR1 and CDR2 from the germline V gene are SGDLS and YYNGEE. The full variable domain, in which reference TRBV9 and TRBJ2-7 provide the parts outside the CDR3, is DSGVTQTPKHLITATGQRVTLRCSPRSGDLSVYWYQQSLDQGLQFLIQYYNGEERAKGNILERFSAQQFPDLHSELNLSSLELGDSALYFCASSVTSGSYEQYFGPGTRLTVT.

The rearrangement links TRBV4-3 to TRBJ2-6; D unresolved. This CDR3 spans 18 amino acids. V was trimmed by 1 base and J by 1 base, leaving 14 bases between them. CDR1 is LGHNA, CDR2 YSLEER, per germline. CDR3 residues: CASSQGVASESGANVLTF. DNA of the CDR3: TGCGCCAGCAGCCAAGGGGTCGCATCGGAATCTGGGGCCAACGTCCTGACTTTC.

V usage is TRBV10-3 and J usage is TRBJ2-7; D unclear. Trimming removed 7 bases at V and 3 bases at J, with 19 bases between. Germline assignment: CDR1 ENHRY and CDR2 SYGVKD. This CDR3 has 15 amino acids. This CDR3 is CAITDPSWALYEQYF. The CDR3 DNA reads TGTGCCATCACCGATCCTTCCTGGGCCCTCTACGAGCAGTACTTC.

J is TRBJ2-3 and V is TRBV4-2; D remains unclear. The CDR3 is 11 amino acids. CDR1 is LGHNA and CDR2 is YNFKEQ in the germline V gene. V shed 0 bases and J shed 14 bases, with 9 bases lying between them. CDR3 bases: TGTGCCAGCAGCCAAGAGGTCCGCCGGTATTTT. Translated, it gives CASSQEVRRYF.

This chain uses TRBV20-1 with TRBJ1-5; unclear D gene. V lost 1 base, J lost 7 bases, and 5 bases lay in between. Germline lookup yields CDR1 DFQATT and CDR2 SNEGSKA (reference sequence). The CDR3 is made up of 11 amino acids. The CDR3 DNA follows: TGCAGTGCTAGAGCAGGACAGCCCCAGCATTTT. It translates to CSARAGQPQHF.

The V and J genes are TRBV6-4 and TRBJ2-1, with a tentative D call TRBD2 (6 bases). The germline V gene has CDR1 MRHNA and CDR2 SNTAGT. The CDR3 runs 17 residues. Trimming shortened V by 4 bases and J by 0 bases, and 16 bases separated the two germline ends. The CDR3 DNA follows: TGTGCCAGCAGTGTAAATAGCGGAGGGAGCTCCTACAATGAGCAGTTCTTC. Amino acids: CASSVNSGGSSYNEQFF.

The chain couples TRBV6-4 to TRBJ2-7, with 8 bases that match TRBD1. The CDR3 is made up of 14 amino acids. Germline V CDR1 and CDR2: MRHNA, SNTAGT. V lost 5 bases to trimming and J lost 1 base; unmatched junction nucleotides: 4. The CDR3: CASSPNRGSYEQYF. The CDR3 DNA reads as TGTGCCAGCAGTCCCAACAGGGGGTCCTACGAGCAGTACTTC.

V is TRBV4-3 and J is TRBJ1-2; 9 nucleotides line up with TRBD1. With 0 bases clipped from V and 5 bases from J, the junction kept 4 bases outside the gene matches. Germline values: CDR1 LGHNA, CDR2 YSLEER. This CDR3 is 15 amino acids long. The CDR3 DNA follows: TGCGCCAGCAGCCAAGAAACAGGGGGCGCTTATGGCTACACCTTC. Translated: CASSQETGGAYGYTF.

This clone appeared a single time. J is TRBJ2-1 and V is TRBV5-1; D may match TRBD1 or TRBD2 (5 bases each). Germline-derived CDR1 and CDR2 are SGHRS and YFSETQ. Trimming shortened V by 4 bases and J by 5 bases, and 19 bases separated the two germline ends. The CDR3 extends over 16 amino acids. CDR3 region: CASSVWGYIADNEQFF. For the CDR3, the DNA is TGCGCCAGCAGCGTGTGGGGGTACATCGCAGACAATGAGCAGTTCTTC.

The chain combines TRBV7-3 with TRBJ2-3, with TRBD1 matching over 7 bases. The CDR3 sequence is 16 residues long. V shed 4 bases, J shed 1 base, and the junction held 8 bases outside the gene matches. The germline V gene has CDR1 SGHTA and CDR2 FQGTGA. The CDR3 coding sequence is TGTGCCAGCAGCTACAGGGGTCCCCGGGGCACAGATACGCAGTATTTT. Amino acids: CASSYRGPRGTDTQYF.

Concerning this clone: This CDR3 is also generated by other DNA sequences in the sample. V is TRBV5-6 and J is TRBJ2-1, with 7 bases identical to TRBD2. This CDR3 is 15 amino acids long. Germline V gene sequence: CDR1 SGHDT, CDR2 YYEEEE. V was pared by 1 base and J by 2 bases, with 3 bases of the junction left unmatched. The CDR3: CASSLRLAPYNEQFF. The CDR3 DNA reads TGTGCCAGCAGCTTGAGACTAGCCCCCTACAATGAGCAGTTCTTC. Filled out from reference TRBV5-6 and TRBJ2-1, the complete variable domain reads DAGVTQSPTHLIKTRGQQVTLRCSPKSGHDTVSWYQQALGQGPQFIFQYYEEEERQRGNFPDRFSGHQFPNYSSELNVNALLLGDSALYLCASSLRLAPYNEQFFGPGTRLTVL.

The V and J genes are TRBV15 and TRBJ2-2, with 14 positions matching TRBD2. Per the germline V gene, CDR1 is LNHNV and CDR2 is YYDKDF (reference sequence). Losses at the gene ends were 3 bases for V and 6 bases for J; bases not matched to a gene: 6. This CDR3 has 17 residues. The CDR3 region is CATSRGTSGRSPGELFF. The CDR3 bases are TGTGCCACCAGCAGGGGGACTAGCGGGAGAAGCCCCGGGGAGCTGTTTTTT. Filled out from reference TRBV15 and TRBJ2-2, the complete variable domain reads DAMVIQNPRYQVTQFGKPVTLSCSQTLNHNVMYWYQQKSSQAPKLLFHYYDKDFNNEADTPDNFQSRRPNTSFCFLDIRSPGLGDTAMYLCATSRGTSGRSPGELFFGEGSRLTVL.

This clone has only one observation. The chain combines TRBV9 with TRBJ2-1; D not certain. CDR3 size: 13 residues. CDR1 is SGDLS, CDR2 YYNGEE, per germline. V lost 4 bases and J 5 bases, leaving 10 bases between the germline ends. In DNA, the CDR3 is TGTGCCAGCAGCAACACGGGTAACAATGAGCAGTTCTTC. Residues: CASSNTGNNEQFF.

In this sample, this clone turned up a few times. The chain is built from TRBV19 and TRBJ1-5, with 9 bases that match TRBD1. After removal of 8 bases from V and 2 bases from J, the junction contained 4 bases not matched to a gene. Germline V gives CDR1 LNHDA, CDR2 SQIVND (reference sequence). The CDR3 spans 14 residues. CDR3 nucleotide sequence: TGTGCCAGTTGGGACAGGGTTCGCAATCAGCCCCAGCATTTT. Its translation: CASWDRVRNQPQHF.

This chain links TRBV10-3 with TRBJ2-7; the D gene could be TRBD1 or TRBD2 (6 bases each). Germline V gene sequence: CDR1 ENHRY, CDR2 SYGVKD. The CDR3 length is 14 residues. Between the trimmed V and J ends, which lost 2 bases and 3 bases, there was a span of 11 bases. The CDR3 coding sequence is TGTGCCATCAGTGAGGGAGGGGACATCTACGAGCAGTACTTC. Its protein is CAISEGGDIYEQYF.

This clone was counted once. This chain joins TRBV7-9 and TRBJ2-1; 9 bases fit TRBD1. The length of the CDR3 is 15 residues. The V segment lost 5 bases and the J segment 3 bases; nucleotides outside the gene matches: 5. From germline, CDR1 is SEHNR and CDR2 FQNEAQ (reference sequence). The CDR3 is CASSTRDRVYNEQFF. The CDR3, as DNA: TGTGCCAGCAGCACCCGGGACAGGGTCTACAATGAGCAGTTCTTC.

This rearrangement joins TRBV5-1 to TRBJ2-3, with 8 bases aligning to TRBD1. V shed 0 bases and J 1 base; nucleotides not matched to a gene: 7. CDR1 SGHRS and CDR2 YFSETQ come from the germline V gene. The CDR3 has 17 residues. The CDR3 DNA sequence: TGCGCCAGCAGCTTGGGGGACAGGCTCACCGGCACAGATACGCAGTATTTT. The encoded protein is CASSLGDRLTGTDTQYF.

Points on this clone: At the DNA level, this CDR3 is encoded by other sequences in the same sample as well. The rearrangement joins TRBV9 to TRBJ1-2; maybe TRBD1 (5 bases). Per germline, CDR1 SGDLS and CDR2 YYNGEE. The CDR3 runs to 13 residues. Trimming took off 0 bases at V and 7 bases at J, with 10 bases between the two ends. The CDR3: CASSVGWGGGYTF. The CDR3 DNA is TGTGCCAGCAGCGTAGGCTGGGGGGGTGGCTACACCTTC.